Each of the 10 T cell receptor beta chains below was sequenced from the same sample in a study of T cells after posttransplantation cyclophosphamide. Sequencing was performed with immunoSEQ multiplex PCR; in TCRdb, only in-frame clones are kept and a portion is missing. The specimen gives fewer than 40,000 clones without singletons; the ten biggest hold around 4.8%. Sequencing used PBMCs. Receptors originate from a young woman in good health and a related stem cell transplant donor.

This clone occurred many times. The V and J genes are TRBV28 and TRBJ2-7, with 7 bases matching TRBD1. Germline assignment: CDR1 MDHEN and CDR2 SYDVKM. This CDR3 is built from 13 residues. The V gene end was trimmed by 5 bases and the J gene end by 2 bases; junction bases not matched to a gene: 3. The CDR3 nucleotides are TGTGCCAGCAGTCAAGGACAGGCCTACGAGCAGTACTTC. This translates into CASSQGQAYEQYF.

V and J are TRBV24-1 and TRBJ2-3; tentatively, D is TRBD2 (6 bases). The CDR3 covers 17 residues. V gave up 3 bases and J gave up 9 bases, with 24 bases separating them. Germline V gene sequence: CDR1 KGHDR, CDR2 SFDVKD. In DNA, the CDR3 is TGTGCCACCAGTGATCGCTTCCCTTTCCGGGGGACCGTCACGCAGTATTTT. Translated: CATSDRFPFRGTVTQYF.

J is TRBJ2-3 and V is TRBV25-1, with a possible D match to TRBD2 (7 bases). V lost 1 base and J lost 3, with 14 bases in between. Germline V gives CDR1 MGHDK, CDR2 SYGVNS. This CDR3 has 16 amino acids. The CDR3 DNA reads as TGTGCCAGCAGTGAATCTGGGGGGGGCAGAACAGATACGCAGTATTTT. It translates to CASSESGGGRTDTQYF.

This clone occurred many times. The CDR3 coding sequence is TGTGCCAGTAGCGACAGGTACGATCAGCCCCAGCATTTT. This encodes CASSDRYDQPQHF. V gene TRBV19 combines with J gene TRBJ1-5; D is perhaps TRBD1 (6 bases). CDR1 and CDR2 from the germline V gene are LNHDA and SQIVND (reference sequence). Trimming stripped 6 bases from V and 5 bases from J, with 11 bases between. CDR3 size: 13 residues.

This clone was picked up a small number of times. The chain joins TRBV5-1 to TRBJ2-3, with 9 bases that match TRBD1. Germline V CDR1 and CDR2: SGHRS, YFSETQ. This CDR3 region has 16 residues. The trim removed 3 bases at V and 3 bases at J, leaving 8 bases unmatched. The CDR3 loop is CASSSSGTGLTDTQYF. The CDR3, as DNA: TGCGCCAGCAGCTCCTCCGGGACAGGGCTAACAGATACGCAGTATTTT.

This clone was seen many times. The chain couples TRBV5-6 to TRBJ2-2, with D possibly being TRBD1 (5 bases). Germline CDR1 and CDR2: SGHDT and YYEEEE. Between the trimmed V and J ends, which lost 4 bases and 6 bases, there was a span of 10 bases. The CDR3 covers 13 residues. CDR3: CASSPQGSGELFF. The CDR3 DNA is TGTGCCAGCAGCCCTCAGGGATCCGGGGAGCTGTTTTTT.

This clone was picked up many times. The CDR3 sequence is CASRGLAGGFHEQFF. CDR3 DNA sequence: TGTGCCAGCAGGGGACTAGCGGGGGGATTCCATGAGCAGTTCTTC. The chain employs TRBV2 and TRBJ2-1; TRBD2 matches 15 bases. The V gene end was trimmed by 6 bases and the J gene end by 8 bases; junction bases not matched to a gene: 5. Germline V lookup: CDR1 SNHLY, CDR2 FYNNEI. The CDR3 loop spans 15 amino acids.

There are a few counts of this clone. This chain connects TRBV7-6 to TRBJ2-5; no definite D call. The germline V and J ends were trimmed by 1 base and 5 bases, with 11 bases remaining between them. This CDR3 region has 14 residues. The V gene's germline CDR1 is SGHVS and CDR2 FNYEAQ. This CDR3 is CASSLGWPGETQYF. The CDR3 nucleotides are TGTGCCAGCAGCTTAGGTTGGCCCGGGGAGACCCAGTACTTC.

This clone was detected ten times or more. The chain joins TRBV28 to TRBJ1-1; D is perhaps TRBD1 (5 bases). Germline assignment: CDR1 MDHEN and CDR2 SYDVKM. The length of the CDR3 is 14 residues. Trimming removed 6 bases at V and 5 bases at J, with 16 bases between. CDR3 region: CASSYGTLWTEAFF. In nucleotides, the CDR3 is TGTGCCAGCAGCTACGGGACTTTATGGACTGAAGCTTTCTTT.

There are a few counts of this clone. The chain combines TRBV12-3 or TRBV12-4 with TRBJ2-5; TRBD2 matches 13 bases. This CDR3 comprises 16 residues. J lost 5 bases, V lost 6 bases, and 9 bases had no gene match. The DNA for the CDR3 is TGTGCCAGCAGCTCAGGACTAGCGGGGGTAAAGGAGACCCAGTACTTC. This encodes CASSSGLAGVKETQYF.